These 2 T cell receptor beta chains originate from one sample sequenced in a study of shared clonotypes between healthy human individuals. Assay used: immunoSEQ multiplex PCR; TCRdb lists only in-frame clones, some missing. The sample records roughly 2.5 million clones, over 85% being singletons. Sequencing was performed on naive CD4+ T cells sorted from blood. Documented subset: CD45RA+ positively selected. Receptors were obtained from a man between 18 and 35 years old in good health.

The chain combines TRBV10-3 with TRBJ2-1; D is undetermined. The CDR3 contains 16 residues. Germline CDR1 is ENHRY and CDR2 is SYGVKD. Trimming shortened V by 0 bases and J by 2 bases, and 11 bases separated the two germline ends. The CDR3 bases are TGTGCCATCAGTGAGTCGGCTCTGACTCCCTACAATGAGCAGTTCTTC. Its protein is CAISESALTPYNEQFF.

The chain carries TRBV6-5 and TRBJ1-1; D unclear. The CDR3 spans 13 residues. Germline assignment: CDR1 MNHEY and CDR2 SVGAGI. Deletions cut 2 bases from V and 9 bases from J, with 13 bases between. In nucleotides, the CDR3 is TGTGCCAGCAGTTACCCGGGCCTAAATAAAGCTTTCTTT. Its translation is CASSYPGLNKAFF.